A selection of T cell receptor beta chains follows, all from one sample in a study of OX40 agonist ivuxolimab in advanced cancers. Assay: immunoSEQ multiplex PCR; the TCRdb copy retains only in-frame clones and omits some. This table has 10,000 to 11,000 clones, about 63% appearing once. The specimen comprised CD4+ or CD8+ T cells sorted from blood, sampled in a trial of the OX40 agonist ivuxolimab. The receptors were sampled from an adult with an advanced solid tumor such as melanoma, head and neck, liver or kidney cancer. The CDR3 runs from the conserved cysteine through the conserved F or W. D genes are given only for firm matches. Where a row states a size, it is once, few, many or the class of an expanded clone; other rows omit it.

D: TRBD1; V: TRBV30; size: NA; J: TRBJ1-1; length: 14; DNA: TGTGCCTGGACTCTAGGACAGGGTTACACTGAAGCTTTCTTT; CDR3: CAWTLGQGYTEAFF
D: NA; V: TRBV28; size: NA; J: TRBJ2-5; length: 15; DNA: TGTGCCAGCAGTCCCCCGACAGGGGAGGGAGAGACCCAGTACTTC; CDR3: CASSPPTGEGETQYF
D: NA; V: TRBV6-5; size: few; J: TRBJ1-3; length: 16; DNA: TGTGCCAGCAGTTCCTGGACACGCATCTCTGGAAACACCATATATTTT; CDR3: CASSSWTRISGNTIYF
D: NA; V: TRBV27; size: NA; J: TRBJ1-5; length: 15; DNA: TGTGCCAGCAGTTTAGGGGGGGCTATCAATCAGCCCCAGCATTTT; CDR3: CASSLGGAINQPQHF
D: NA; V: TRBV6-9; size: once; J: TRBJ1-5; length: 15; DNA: TGTGCCAGCAGTTACGGCAGGGGCTTTCGTCAGCCCCAGCATTTT; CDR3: CASSYGRGFRQPQHF
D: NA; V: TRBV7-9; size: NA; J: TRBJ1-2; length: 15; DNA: TGTGCCAGCAGCTACGACGCCCGAACCACCTATGGCTACACCTTC; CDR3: CASSYDARTTYGYTF
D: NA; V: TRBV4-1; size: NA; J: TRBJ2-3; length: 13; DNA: TGCGCCAGCAGCCAAGAGCTTCCGGATACGCAGTATTTT; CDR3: CASSQELPDTQYF
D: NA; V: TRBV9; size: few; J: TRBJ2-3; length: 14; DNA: TGTGCCAGCAGCGGGGGACTCCCGTTAGATACGCAGTATTTT; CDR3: CASSGGLPLDTQYF
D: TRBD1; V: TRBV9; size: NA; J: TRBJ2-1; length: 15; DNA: TGTGCCAGCAGCGTTGAACAGGGGGTTGCGCATGAGCAGTTCTTC; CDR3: CASSVEQGVAHEQFF
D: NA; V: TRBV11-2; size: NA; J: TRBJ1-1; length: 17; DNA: TGTGCCAGCAGCTTAGGTTGGGGGCCTGTCGGGAACACTGAAGCTTTCTTT; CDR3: CASSLGWGPVGNTEAFF